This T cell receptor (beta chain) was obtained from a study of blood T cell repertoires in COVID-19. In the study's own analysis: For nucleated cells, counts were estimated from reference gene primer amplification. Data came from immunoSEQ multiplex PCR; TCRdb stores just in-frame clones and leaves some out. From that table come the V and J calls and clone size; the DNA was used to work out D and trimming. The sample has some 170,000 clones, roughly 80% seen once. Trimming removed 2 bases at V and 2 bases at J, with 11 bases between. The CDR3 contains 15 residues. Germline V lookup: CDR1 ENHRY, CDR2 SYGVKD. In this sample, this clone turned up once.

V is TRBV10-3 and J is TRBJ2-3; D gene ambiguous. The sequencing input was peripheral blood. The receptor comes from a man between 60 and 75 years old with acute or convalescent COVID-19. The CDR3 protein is CAISEDFRFTDTQYF. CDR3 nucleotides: TGTGCCATCAGTGAGGACTTCAGATTCACAGATACGCAGTATTTT.